This TCR beta chain originates from a study of long-term antiretroviral therapy in people with HIV. Study-level information: Initial samples were collected about a decade before the 2015 immediate-ART recommendation. Study results and limitations: Against controls, HIV repertoires showed narrower ranges of CDR3 length.

Notes on this clone: Its antigen is as yet unknown.

CDR3 size: 14 residues. CDR1 and CDR2 (germline): SGHRS, YFSETQ. Deletions cut 4 bases from V and 4 bases from J, with 12 bases between. Investigators performed immunoSEQ version v3.0 at survey level. Measured with immunoSEQ multiplex PCR; TCRdb has only the in-frame clones, and not every one. The sample has 20,000 to 30,000 clones; about 83% are singletons. The cryopreserved samples used held roughly 0.9-11 million PBMC prior to extraction of DNA. The sample in question was unsorted PBMCs, obtained 3 years after starting antiretroviral therapy. The sequence derives from a man aged 18 to 30 with HIV. This chain connects TRBV5-1 to TRBJ1-3; TRBD1 might be the D (5 bases). The CDR3 loop reads CASSTTGVGNTIYF. Written as DNA, the CDR3 is TGCGCCAGCAGCACAACAGGAGTCGGAAACACCATATATTTT.